This T cell receptor beta chain appears in the sequencing data of a study of T cell responses to AZD1222 COVID-19 vaccine (dated by TCRdb to about 2021). Background on the whole study: Because spike-specific TCR depth and breadth did not differ between the two schedules, AZD1222 recipients who got a second dose at roughly 4 weeks were pooled with those who got a second dose at roughly 12 weeks. Trial participants were enrolled by age into subgroups of 18-55, 56-69 and 70-plus years, and approximately 150, 30 and 60 TCR-sequenced participants, respectively, were included in these subgroups. TCR sequencing covered more than 230 trial participants: nearly 210 given two doses of AZD1222 and some 25 given two doses of MenACWY control vaccine. Results and caveats for the whole study, not just this receptor: In the small 56-69-year group, the increase in depth fell short of significance, most likely because of low power. Spike-specific TCR breadth and depth rose significantly after two AZD1222 doses compared with day 0 and with MenACWY recipients. Reportedly, almost half of the unique spike-specific TCRs recognized epitopes lying outside the regions that are mutated in the B.1.351 and B.1.1.7 variants. Participants were mostly white British, with more females than males. The authors suggested clonal diversity may have been underestimated. CD4 TCRs associated with the vaccine covered the entire spike protein, and the dominant responses were in regions 160-218 and 743-854. Because no day 14 peak-response samples were available, repertoires were characterized only after the peak T cell response. Conclusions about previously exposed vaccinees were limited because only 5 or 6 AZD1222 recipients were SARS-CoV-2 seropositive at baseline.

The CDR3 regions of human TCRbeta chains were analyzed by immunosequencing. The authors' pipeline ran thus. Repertoire TCRs were matched against a reference library of SARS-CoV-2-specific TCRs generated with the MIRA antigen-specificity platform. Breadth was defined as the fraction of unique TCRs that were SARS-CoV-2-associated, and depth was defined as the fraction of total T cells that were SARS-CoV-2-associated. Using the MIRA data, every spike-specific TCR was mapped to the spike region that the TCR reacted to and assigned to either a CD4 or a CD8 class. Log10-transformed breadth and depth values were compared by one-way ANOVA with Sidak's multiple comparisons tests. TCRdb holds this immuneACCESS table with in-frame rearrangements only. Some clones are missing; in checked studies, unresolved V genes explain under half, and the rest has no known cause. That table furnishes V, J and clone size, whereas the DNA furnished D and trimming. The table for this sample lists 150,000 to 200,000 clones; about 92% of them were counted only once. The ten biggest clones cover roughly 1.3% of the sample.

The sample's time point label is to be understood as: baseline before first vaccination. Vaccinee samples were obtained from the UK trials COV001 and COV002, which included a single-blind randomized controlled phase 2/3 trial of AZD1222 (ChAdOx1 nCoV-19) in healthy adults. For TCRbeta chain sequencing, PBMC samples were collected from trial participants at day 0 and at day 28 after the second dose. The sample holds a few counts of this clone. Its antigen has not been determined. Per-nucleotide qualities are absent, and no much larger clonotype sits a single base away. The CDR3, from cysteine to phenylalanine, totals 13 residues. Solely the CDR3 DNA is kept, with 39 bases framed from the first base. According to the germline V gene, CDR1 reads MNHEY and CDR2 reads SVGAGI. The germline V and J ends show losses of 0 bases and 5 bases respectively, and no gene match explains 0 bases of the junction.

The sequence was collected from an adult in good health. Specimen: peripheral blood, collected on day 0 of AZD1222 vaccination. In this chain, TRBV6-5 is recombined with TRBJ1-1; TRBD1 matches 7 bases in the middle. The DNA reads as follows: TGTGCCAGCAGTTACTCCAGGGGGACTGAAGCTTTCTTT. Translated, this gives CASSYSRGTEAFF.